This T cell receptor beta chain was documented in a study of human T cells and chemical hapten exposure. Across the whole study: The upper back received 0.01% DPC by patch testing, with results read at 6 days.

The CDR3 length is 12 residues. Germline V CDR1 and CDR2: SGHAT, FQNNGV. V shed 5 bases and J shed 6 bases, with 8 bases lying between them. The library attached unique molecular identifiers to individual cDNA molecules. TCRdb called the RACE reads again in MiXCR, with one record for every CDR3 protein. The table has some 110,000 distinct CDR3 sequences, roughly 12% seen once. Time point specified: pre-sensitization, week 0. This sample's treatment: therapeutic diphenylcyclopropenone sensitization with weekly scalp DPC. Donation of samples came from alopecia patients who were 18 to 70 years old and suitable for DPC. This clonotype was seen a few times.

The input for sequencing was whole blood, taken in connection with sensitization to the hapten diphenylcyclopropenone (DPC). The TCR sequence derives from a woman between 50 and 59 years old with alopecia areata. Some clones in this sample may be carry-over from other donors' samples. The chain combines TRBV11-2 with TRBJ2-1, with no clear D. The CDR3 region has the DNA TGTGCCAGCAGCCCTACGTTCAATGAGCAGTTCTTC. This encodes CASSPTFNEQFF. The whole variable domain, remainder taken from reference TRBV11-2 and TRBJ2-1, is EAGVAQSPRYKIIEKRQSVAFWCNPISGHATLYWYQQILGQGPKLLIQFQNNGVVDDSQLPKDRFSAERLKGVDSTLKIQPAKLEDSAVYLCASSPTFNEQFFGPGTRLTVL.